This T cell receptor (beta chain) comes out of a study of glioma-infiltrating T cells after dendritic cell vaccination. Points from the study as a whole: No direct clonality-survival link was found; a diverse polyclonal response may matter.

Clones were sequenced by immunoSEQ multiplex PCR, and TCRdb holds only the in-frame ones, with some missing. This repertoire shows roughly 100,000 clones, around 83% found once; its top ten account for 6% to 8.5%. The time point is: after dendritic cell vaccination, including at tumor progression/relapse. Blood PBMC samples: pre-vaccination, two weeks post third vaccination, and at tumor progression. This clone showed up just once. As yet, its antigen is unknown. Trimming took off 2 bases at V and 0 bases at J, with 9 bases between the two ends. The CDR3 is made up of 15 amino acids. Germline V CDR1 and CDR2: SGHRS, YFSETQ.

This receptor was taken from a human donor with glioblastoma. This material consisted of blood, taken after dendritic cell vaccination. This rearrangement joins TRBV5-1 to TRBJ2-1; tentatively, D is TRBD2 (5 bases). The CDR3 bases are TGCGCCAGCAGCTTCCAAGGGAGCTCCTACAATGAGCAGTTCTTC. This codes for CASSFQGSSYNEQFF.